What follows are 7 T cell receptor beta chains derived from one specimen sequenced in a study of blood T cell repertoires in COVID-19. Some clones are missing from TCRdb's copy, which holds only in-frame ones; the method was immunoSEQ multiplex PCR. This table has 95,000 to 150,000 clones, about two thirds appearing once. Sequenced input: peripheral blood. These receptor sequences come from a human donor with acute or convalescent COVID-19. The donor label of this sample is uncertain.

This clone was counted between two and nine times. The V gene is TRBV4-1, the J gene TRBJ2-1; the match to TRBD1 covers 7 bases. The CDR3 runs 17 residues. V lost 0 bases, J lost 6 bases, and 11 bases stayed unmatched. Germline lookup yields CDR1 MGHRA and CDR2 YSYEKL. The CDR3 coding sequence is TGCGCCAGCAGCCAAGATTGGACAGGAATAGGATCCAATGAGCAGTTCTTC. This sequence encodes CASSQDWTGIGSNEQFF.

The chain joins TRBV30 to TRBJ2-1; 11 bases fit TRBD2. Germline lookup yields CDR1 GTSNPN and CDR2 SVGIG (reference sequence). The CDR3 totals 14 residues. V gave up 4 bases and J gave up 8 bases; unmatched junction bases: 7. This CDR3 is CAWTLAGGGDEQFF. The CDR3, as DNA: TGTGCCTGGACTCTAGCGGGGGGTGGGGATGAGCAGTTCTTC.

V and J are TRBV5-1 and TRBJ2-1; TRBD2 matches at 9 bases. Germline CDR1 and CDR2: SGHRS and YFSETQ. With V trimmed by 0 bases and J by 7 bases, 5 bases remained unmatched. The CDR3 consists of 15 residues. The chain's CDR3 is CASSLVAGGRNEQFF. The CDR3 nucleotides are TGCGCCAGCAGCTTGGTCGCGGGGGGGCGGAATGAGCAGTTCTTC.

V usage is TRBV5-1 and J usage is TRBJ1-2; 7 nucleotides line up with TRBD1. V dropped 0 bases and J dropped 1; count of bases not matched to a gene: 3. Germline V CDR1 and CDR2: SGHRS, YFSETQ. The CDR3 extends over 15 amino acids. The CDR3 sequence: CASSLGGTDNYGYTF. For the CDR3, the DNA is TGCGCCAGCAGCTTGGGGGGGACAGATAACTATGGCTACACCTTC.

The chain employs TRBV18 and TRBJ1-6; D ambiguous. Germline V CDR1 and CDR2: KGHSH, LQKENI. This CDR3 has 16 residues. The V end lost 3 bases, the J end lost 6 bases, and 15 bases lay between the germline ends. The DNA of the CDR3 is TGTGCCAGCTCACCCGCCCGGGCAGCGGGTAATTCACCCCTCCACTTT. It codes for CASSPARAAGNSPLHF.

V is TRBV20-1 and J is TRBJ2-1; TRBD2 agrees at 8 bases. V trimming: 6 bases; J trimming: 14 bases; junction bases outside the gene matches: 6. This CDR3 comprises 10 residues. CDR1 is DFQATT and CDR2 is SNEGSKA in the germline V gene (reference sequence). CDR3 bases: TGCAGTGCAGAGCGGGGGCCGGAGTTCTTC. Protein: CSAERGPEFF.

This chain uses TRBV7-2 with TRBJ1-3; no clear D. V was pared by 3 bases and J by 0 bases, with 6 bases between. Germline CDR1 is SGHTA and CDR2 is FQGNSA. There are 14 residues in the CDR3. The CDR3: CASSLRISGNTIYF. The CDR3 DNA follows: TGTGCCAGCAGCTTGAGAATCTCTGGAAACACCATATATTTT.